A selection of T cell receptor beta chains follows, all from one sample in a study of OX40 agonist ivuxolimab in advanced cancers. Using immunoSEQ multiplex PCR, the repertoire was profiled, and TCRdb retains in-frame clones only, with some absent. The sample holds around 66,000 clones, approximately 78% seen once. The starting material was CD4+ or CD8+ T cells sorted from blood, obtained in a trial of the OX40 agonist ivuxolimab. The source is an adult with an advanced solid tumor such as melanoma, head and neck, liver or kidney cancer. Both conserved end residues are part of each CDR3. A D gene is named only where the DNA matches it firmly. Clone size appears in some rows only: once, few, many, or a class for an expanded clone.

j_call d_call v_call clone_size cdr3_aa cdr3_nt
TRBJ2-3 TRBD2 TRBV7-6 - CASTSGGFLSTDTQYF TGTGCCAGCACTAGCGGGGGGTTTCTTAGCACAGATACGCAGTATTTT
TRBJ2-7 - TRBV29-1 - CSVEEEGGTYEQYF TGCAGCGTTGAAGAGGAGGGGGGTACCTACGAGCAGTACTTC
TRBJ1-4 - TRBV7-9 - CASSHFLGGQFNEKLFF TGTGCCAGCAGCCATTTTCTCGGTGGGCAGTTTAATGAAAAACTGTTTTTT
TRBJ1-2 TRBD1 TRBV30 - CAWENRGVGYTF TGTGCCTGGGAGAACAGGGGGGTTGGCTACACCTTC
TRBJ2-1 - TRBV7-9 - CASSGQYNEQFF TGTGCCAGCAGCGGACAGTACAATGAGCAGTTCTTC
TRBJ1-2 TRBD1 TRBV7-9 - CASSARGQGYGYTF TGTGCCAGCAGCGCCAGGGGGCAGGGCTATGGCTACACCTTC
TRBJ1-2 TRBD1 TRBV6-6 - CATSDPGQGYGGYTF TGTGCCACCAGTGACCCGGGACAGGGGTATGGCGGCTACACCTTC
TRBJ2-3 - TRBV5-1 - CASSLAPGTDTQYF TGCGCCAGCAGCTTGGCCCCCGGGACAGATACGCAGTATTTT
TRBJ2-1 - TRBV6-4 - CASSALLRAEQFF TGTGCCAGCAGTGCCTTACTCAGAGCGGAGCAGTTCTTC
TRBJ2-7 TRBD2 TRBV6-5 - CASRLAGTYEQYF TGTGCCAGCAGACTAGCGGGGACCTACGAGCAGTACTTC
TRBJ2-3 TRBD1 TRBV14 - CASSRDRVADTQYF TGTGCCAGCAGCCGGGACAGGGTGGCAGATACGCAGTATTTT
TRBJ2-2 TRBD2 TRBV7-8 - CASSSRAATSAANTGELFF TGTGCCAGCAGCTCGCGTGCTGCGACTAGCGCCGCGAACACCGGGGAGCTGTTTTTT
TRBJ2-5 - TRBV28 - CASSLTQTQYF TGTGCCAGCAGCCTTACGCAGACCCAGTACTTC
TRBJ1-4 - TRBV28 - CASTRGGDEKLFF TGTGCCAGCACCCGGGGGGGCGATGAAAAACTGTTTTTT
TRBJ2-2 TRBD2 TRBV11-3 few CASRRTSGMAGELFF TGTGCCAGCAGACGGACTAGCGGGATGGCCGGGGAGCTGTTTTTT
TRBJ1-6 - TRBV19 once CASRGAGVNSPLHF TGTGCCAGTAGAGGGGCAGGGGTTAATTCACCCCTCCACTTT
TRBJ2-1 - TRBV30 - CAWSEQGYGEQFF TGTGCCTGGAGTGAGCAAGGGTACGGTGAGCAGTTCTTC